This section outlines one TCR beta chain sequence together with its context. Repertoires were generated with immunoSEQ multiplex PCR, while TCRdb's copy carries only in-frame clones and drops some. Found here are 35,000 to 50,000 clones, less than 90% of them singletons; the top ten hold over 45%. The sample belongs to a study of control samples from healthy donors and cancer patients. Germline CDR1 reads GTSNPN; CDR2 reads SVGIG (reference sequence). CDR3 length: 17 amino acids. Trimming removed 2 bases at V and 0 bases at J, with 18 bases between. Sample: blood. The sequence was obtained from a man between 60 and 75 years old in good health. This rearrangement joins TRBV30 to TRBJ2-3; a weak D match, TRBD2 (6 bases). In nucleotides, the CDR3 is TGTGCCTGGAGTTACTACGGGGGAGGTGGAAGCACAGATACGCAGTATTTT. Protein sequence: CAWSYYGGGGSTDTQYF.